These 9 T cell receptor beta chains were sequenced from one sample in a study of cytomegalovirus exposure and HLA in healthy donors. The PCR employed 60 Vbeta primers together with 13 Jbeta primers. Assay used: immunoSEQ multiplex PCR; TCRdb lists only in-frame clones, some missing. The listing records 70,000 to 80,000 clones. Material: PBMCs. These receptors came from a man in his forties or fifties in good health and CMV-seronegative.

The chain uses TRBV27 and TRBJ2-1, with 12 bases fitting TRBD2. CDR3 length: 16 amino acids. Germline CDR1 is MNHEY and CDR2 is SMNVEV (reference sequence). The junction had 7 bases not matched to a gene; V was cut back by 1 base and J by 9 bases. The CDR3 coding sequence is TGTGCCAGCAGTTTATTCCTAGCGGGGGGGCCTAGTGAGCAGTTCTTC. It encodes CASSLFLAGGPSEQFF.

The chain joins TRBV7-8 to TRBJ1-1, with 7 bases lining up with TRBD1. The J segment lost 2 bases and the V segment lost 5 bases, leaving 5 bases of the junction unmatched. CDR3 size: 14 residues. CDR1 is SGHVS, CDR2 FQNEAQ, per germline. DNA for the CDR3: TGTGCCAGCAGCACACGACAGGGAAACACTGAAGCTTTCTTT. Its translation is CASSTRQGNTEAFF.

This sequence joins TRBV19 and TRBJ1-2; unclear D gene. The ends were cut back, 10 bases at V and 2 bases at J, with 14 bases in the middle. The CDR3 loop spans 13 amino acids. Germline CDR1 LNHDA, CDR2 SQIVND (reference sequence). CDR3 in DNA: TGTGCCACCCAAAATCAGAGGAACTATGGCTACACCTTC. Its protein is CATQNQRNYGYTF.

The J gene is TRBJ1-5, the V gene TRBV30; D ambiguous. The length of the CDR3 is 13 residues. The germline V gene encodes CDR1 GTSNPN and CDR2 SVGIG (reference sequence). Trimming cost V 0 bases and J 0 bases, with 3 bases left between them. CDR3 in amino acids: CAWSVSSNQPQHF. In DNA form, the CDR3 reads TGTGCCTGGAGTGTGAGTAGCAATCAGCCCCAGCATTTT.

The chain employs TRBV2 and TRBJ1-1; D uncertain. Germline CDR1 SNHLY, CDR2 FYNNEI. CDR3 length: 13 amino acids. With 5 bases removed from V and 7 bases from J, the gap between germline ends came to 14 bases. The CDR3 DNA is TGTGCCAGCAGTAGCCCGGACGGGAATGAAGCTTTCTTT. Protein: CASSSPDGNEAFF.

The chain combines TRBV10-2 with TRBJ2-1; 8 bases line up with TRBD1. Per the germline V gene, CDR1 is WSHSY and CDR2 is SAAADI. Trimming removed 4 bases from V and 3 bases from J; junction bases left unmatched: 8. The CDR3 is 16 residues long. CDR3: CASSVVDRVFYNEQFF. The CDR3 DNA reads as TGCGCCAGCAGTGTGGTGGACAGGGTCTTCTACAATGAGCAGTTCTTC.

The chain combines TRBV4-1 with TRBJ2-3; 7 bases align to TRBD1. The CDR3 is 14 amino acids. Germline CDR1 and CDR2: MGHRA and YSYEKL. V shed 0 bases, J shed 4 bases, and the junction held 1 base outside the gene matches. The CDR3 DNA is TGCGCCAGCAGCCAAGATCAGGGGGCAGATACGCAGTATTTT. This translates into CASSQDQGADTQYF.

This chain connects TRBV11-2 to TRBJ1-2; TRBD1 aligns across 8 bases. V dropped 3 bases and J dropped 4; count of bases not matched to a gene: 7. The CDR3 has 15 amino acids. The germline V gene has CDR1 SGHAT and CDR2 FQNNGV. CDR3 sequence reads: CASSFRTGSPYGYTF. The CDR3 region has the DNA TGTGCCAGCAGCTTTAGGACAGGGAGTCCCTATGGCTACACCTTC. The full variable domain, with the rest looked up from reference TRBV11-2 and TRBJ1-2, is EAGVAQSPRYKIIEKRQSVAFWCNPISGHATLYWYQQILGQGPKLLIQFQNNGVVDDSQLPKDRFSAERLKGVDSTLKIQPAKLEDSAVYLCASSFRTGSPYGYTFGSGTRLTVV.

This chain links TRBV5-1 with TRBJ2-7, with TRBD1 matching 9 bases. This CDR3 has 16 residues. The germline V gene has CDR1 SGHRS and CDR2 YFSETQ. CDR3 in amino acids: CATSRGQGFPAGEQYF. For the CDR3, the DNA is TGCGCAACCAGCAGGGGACAGGGTTTCCCCGCGGGCGAGCAGTACTTC.